The 25 T cell receptor beta chains in this list originate from one sample, sequenced in a study of blood T cell repertoires in COVID-19. The assay was immunoSEQ multiplex PCR, and TCRdb's table has in-frame clones only and misses some. The sample holds roughly 100,000 clones, around 88% seen once. Sequences were obtained from peripheral blood. These receptors were taken from an elderly woman with acute or convalescent COVID-19.

The chain recombines TRBV7-9 with TRBJ2-2; TRBD2 agrees at 7 bases. V trimming: 3 bases; J trimming: 7 bases; junction bases outside the gene matches: 5. Germline CDR1 and CDR2: SEHNR and FQNEAQ (reference sequence). This CDR3 region has 14 residues. DNA of the CDR3: TGTGCCAGCAGCTTGTCGCGGGGGAACGGGGAGCTGTTTTTT. This encodes CASSLSRGNGELFF.

V and J are TRBV10-1 and TRBJ1-4; possible D gene TRBD1, 6 bases. Trimming took 3 bases from V and 7 from J, leaving 9 bases between them. This CDR3 region has 13 residues. Germline CDR1 WNHNN, CDR2 SYGVQD (reference sequence). CDR3 sequence (DNA): TGCGCCAGCAGTGAACAGGGAAGTGAAAAACTGTTTTTT. Protein: CASSEQGSEKLFF.

This clone was seen more than once but under ten times. V usage is TRBV10-3 and J usage is TRBJ1-5; the D gene is possibly TRBD1 (6 bases). The CDR3 sequence is 15 residues long. Per the germline V gene, CDR1 is ENHRY and CDR2 is SYGVKD. Between the trimmed V and J ends, which lost 2 bases and 7 bases, there was a span of 15 bases. CDR3 nucleotide sequence: TGTGCCATCAGTGAGACTTCCCAGGGGATGCAGCCCCAGCATTTT. Translated: CAISETSQGMQPQHF.

The chain is built from TRBV2 and TRBJ1-4, with a tentative D call TRBD1 (5 bases). Germline CDR1 and CDR2: SNHLY and FYNNEI. The CDR3 runs 14 residues. The V gene lost 7 bases and the J gene lost 4 bases, with 13 bases spanning the gap. CDR3 sequence reads: CASTRDSSNEKLFF. CDR3 bases: TGTGCCAGCACCCGTGACAGTAGTAATGAAAAACTGTTTTTT.

The chain couples TRBV18 to TRBJ2-3; 7 nucleotides align to TRBD1. With V trimmed by 3 bases and J by 2 bases, 8 bases remained unmatched. CDR1 is KGHSH, CDR2 LQKENI, per germline. The length of the CDR3 is 16 residues. The CDR3 loop reads CASSPSTGISTDTQYF. The DNA for the CDR3 is TGTGCCAGCTCACCCTCGACAGGGATTTCCACAGATACGCAGTATTTT.

This clone was found once. V usage is TRBV9 and J usage is TRBJ1-6; unclear D gene. Trimming left V 0 bases short and J 14 bases short, with 9 bases between. CDR1 is SGDLS, CDR2 YYNGEE, per germline. This CDR3 is built from 12 residues. The CDR3 is CASSVGAGSLHF. The CDR3 region has the DNA TGTGCCAGCAGCGTAGGCGCGGGGTCCCTCCACTTT.

The chain couples TRBV27 to TRBJ2-3; 8 bases fit TRBD2. The germline V gene encodes CDR1 MNHEY and CDR2 SMNVEV (reference sequence). The CDR3 runs to 15 residues. J was trimmed by 10 bases and V by 8 bases; bases with no gene match: 17. CDR3 in DNA: TGTGCCAGCGGCAGGGCCGGGGGGGCCATAATGCCGCAGTATTTT. It is translated as CASGRAGGAIMPQYF.

CDR3 residues: CASSQTASRGRNTQYF. The CDR3 nucleotides are TGTGCCAGCAGCCAAACGGCCTCGCGGGGGCGGAATACGCAGTATTTT. The chain recombines TRBV3-1 (or the pseudogene TRBV3-2) with TRBJ2-3; D is possibly TRBD2 (7 bases). CDR1 and CDR2 (germline): LGHDT, YNNKEL (reference sequence). Trimming removed 2 bases at V and 7 bases at J, with 19 bases between. CDR3 length: 16 residues.

The chain recombines TRBV4-1 with TRBJ2-3, with D possibly being TRBD2 (5 bases). Germline V gene data show CDR1 as MGHRA and CDR2 as YSYEKL. CDR3 size: 12 residues. V dropped 6 bases and J dropped 4 bases, with 8 bases sitting between them. The CDR3 protein is CASRSRADTQYF. For the CDR3, the DNA is TGCGCCAGCAGGTCGAGGGCAGATACGCAGTATTTT.

This chain links TRBV11-2 with TRBJ2-5, with TRBD2 matching 9 bases. Germline V CDR1 and CDR2: SGHAT, FQNNGV. V lost 5 bases to trimming and J lost 5 bases; unmatched junction nucleotides: 9. This CDR3 contains 15 residues. CDR3 sequence: CASSRGGAFGETQYF. The CDR3 DNA reads as TGTGCCAGCAGCCGCGGGGGGGCGTTTGGGGAGACCCAGTACTTC.

Only a few counts were recorded for this clone. The CDR3 DNA sequence: TGCAGCGTTTCTGGACTAGCGACAAACAATGAGCAGTTCTTC. Amino acid sequence: CSVSGLATNNEQFF. The chain employs TRBV29-1 and TRBJ2-1; 9 bases agree with TRBD2. V lost 5 bases, J lost 5 bases, and 7 bases stayed unmatched. This CDR3 is built from 14 residues. Germline CDR1 reads SQVTM; CDR2 reads ANQGSEA.

The CDR3: CASSQGFRGFDEQYF. The DNA for the CDR3 is TGTGCCAGCAGCCAAGGCTTCAGGGGATTCGACGAGCAGTACTTC. The V gene is TRBV3-1 (or the pseudogene TRBV3-2), the J gene TRBJ2-7, with a possible D match to TRBD1 (6 bases). Germline CDR1 is LGHDT and CDR2 is YNNKEL (reference sequence). The CDR3 runs 15 residues. V lost 1 base and J 5 bases, leaving 15 bases between the germline ends.

This chain connects TRBV3-1 (or the pseudogene TRBV3-2) to TRBJ1-1; no firm D call. Germline lookup yields CDR1 LGHDT and CDR2 YNNKEL (reference sequence). CDR3 size: 14 residues. Trimming removed 3 bases from V and 4 bases from J, with 12 bases in between. CDR3 nucleotides: TGTGCCAGCAGCCAGGGCGTGACCGGCACTGAAGCTTTCTTT. As protein: CASSQGVTGTEAFF.

There are a few counts of this clone. The genes are TRBV6-5 and TRBJ1-1; 8 bases align to TRBD1. V lost 5 bases and J lost 4; bases outside the gene matches: 0. Germline V CDR1 and CDR2: MNHEY, SVGAGI. This CDR3 has 12 residues. CDR3 coding DNA: TGTGCCAGCAGTACAGGGGGCACTGAAGCTTTCTTT. This sequence encodes CASSTGGTEAFF.

V usage is TRBV2 and J usage is TRBJ2-6; D unresolved. Germline V gene data show CDR1 as SNHLY and CDR2 as FYNNEI. The CDR3 runs to 15 residues. Trimming cost V 8 bases and J 0 bases, with 11 bases left between them. CDR3 amino acids: CASGLGGSGANVLTF. In nucleotides, the CDR3 is TGTGCCAGCGGTCTAGGCGGCTCTGGGGCCAACGTCCTGACTTTC.

The chain uses TRBV7-9 and TRBJ2-7; the match to TRBD1 covers 7 bases. The junction had 6 bases not matched to a gene; V was cut back by 4 bases and J by 3 bases. The CDR3 has 14 residues. Germline V gene lookup returns CDR1 SEHNR and CDR2 FQNEAQ (reference sequence). CDR3 amino acids: CASSSRQGYYEQYF. CDR3 bases: TGTGCCAGCAGCTCTCGACAGGGCTACTACGAGCAGTACTTC.

The rearrangement joins TRBV2 to TRBJ1-4; 9 bases agree with TRBD1. With 6 bases clipped from V and 8 bases from J, the junction kept 7 bases outside the gene matches. This CDR3 contains 14 residues. The V gene's germline CDR1 is SNHLY and CDR2 FYNNEI. CDR3 sequence: CASRKEQGAEKLFF. DNA for the CDR3: TGTGCCAGCAGGAAGGAACAGGGGGCCGAAAAACTGTTTTTT.

The J gene is TRBJ1-5, the V gene TRBV7-8; D is possibly TRBD1 (5 bases). V was clipped by 1 base and J by 7 bases, with 14 bases between them. Germline CDR1 SGHVS, CDR2 FQNEAQ. CDR3 length: 15 residues. CDR3: CASSLEWGGEQPQHF. In nucleotides, the CDR3 is TGTGCCAGCAGCTTAGAATGGGGGGGGGAACAGCCCCAGCATTTT.

The chain carries TRBV2 and TRBJ2-5, with D perhaps TRBD2 (6 bases). Trimming took 4 bases from V and 4 from J, leaving 16 bases between them. This CDR3 is 15 amino acids long. Germline CDR1 SNHLY, CDR2 FYNNEI. CDR3 bases: TGTGCCAGCAGTGCGCGACCGGGGGTTCGAGAGACCCAGTACTTC. This gives the protein CASSARPGVRETQYF.

The gene calls are TRBV12-3 or TRBV12-4 and TRBJ1-4, with 7 nucleotides matching TRBD1. Losses at the gene ends were 10 bases for V and 5 bases for J; bases not matched to a gene: 7. The CDR3 covers 13 residues. The CDR3 region has the DNA TGTGCCACCAGGGGGGCCCTAAATGAAAAACTGTTTTTT. It encodes CATRGALNEKLFF.

V and J are TRBV15 and TRBJ1-1; D is ambiguous. This CDR3 contains 13 residues. Per germline, CDR1 LNHNV and CDR2 YYDKDF (reference sequence). V lost 5 bases and J lost 1, with 8 bases in between. CDR3 sequence: CATSLDWNTEAFF. The CDR3 bases are TGTGCCACCAGCCTCGACTGGAACACTGAAGCTTTCTTT. Complete variable domain (other parts from reference TRBV15 and TRBJ1-1): DAMVIQNPRYQVTQFGKPVTLSCSQTLNHNVMYWYQQKSSQAPKLLFHYYDKDFNNEADTPDNFQSRRPNTSFCFLDIRSPGLGDTAMYLCATSLDWNTEAFFGQGTRLTVV.

The chain employs TRBV7-9 and TRBJ1-1; D unresolved. Germline CDR1 reads SEHNR; CDR2 reads FQNEAQ (reference sequence). The CDR3 is 15 amino acids. V was shortened by 3 bases and J by 1 base, with 12 bases between the two germline ends. The CDR3 DNA follows: TGTGCCAGCAGCTTGCCAAGGGCGGGGAACACTGAAGCTTTCTTT. Translation: CASSLPRAGNTEAFF.

The genes are TRBV5-4 and TRBJ2-1, with TRBD1 identical over 9 bases. J was trimmed by 8 bases and V by 4 bases; bases with no gene match: 7. CDR3 length: 14 residues. Germline lookup yields CDR1 SGHNT and CDR2 YYREEE (reference sequence). CDR3 sequence: CASSGGQGLDEQFF. Written as DNA, the CDR3 is TGTGCCAGCAGCGGAGGACAGGGGTTGGATGAGCAGTTCTTC. The entire variable domain, with the rest obtained from reference TRBV5-4 and TRBJ2-1, is as follows: ETGVTQSPTHLIKTRGQQVTLRCSSQSGHNTVSWYQQALGQGPQFIFQYYREEENGRGNFPPRFSGLQFPNYSSELNVNALELDDSALYLCASSGGQGLDEQFFGPGTRLTVL.

The chain joins TRBV5-6 to TRBJ1-1; TRBD1 might be the D (6 bases). The CDR3 totals 13 residues. CDR1 and CDR2 from the germline V gene are SGHDT and YYEEEE. Between the trimmed V and J ends, which lost 2 bases and 10 bases, there was a span of 15 bases. This CDR3 reads CASSFEYREGAFF. The CDR3 DNA follows: TGTGCCAGCAGCTTTGAGTACAGGGAGGGAGCTTTCTTT. Together with reference TRBV5-6 and TRBJ1-1, the CDR3 gives the full variable domain: DAGVTQSPTHLIKTRGQQVTLRCSPKSGHDTVSWYQQALGQGPQFIFQYYEEEERQRGNFPDRFSGHQFPNYSSELNVNALLLGDSALYLCASSFEYREGAFFGQGTRLTVV.

The J gene is TRBJ2-1, the V gene TRBV5-1, with 9 bases fitting TRBD2. Germline V gene sequence: CDR1 SGHRS, CDR2 YFSETQ. V was clipped by 0 bases and J by 10 bases; unmatched bases: 2. The CDR3 covers 13 residues. Here the CDR3 DNA reads TGCGCCAGCAGCTTGGCCGGACTAGCGGAGCAGTTCTTC. Its protein product is CASSLAGLAEQFF.